This T cell receptor beta chain was found in a study of T cell repertoires in cytomegalovirus infection (dated by TCRdb to about 2019). The study in broad terms: Because public TCR beta signatures pointed to carriage of CMV infection together with the matching HLA type, the HLA type of each donor mattered for the analysis.

Spanning cysteine to phenylalanine, the CDR3 consists of 15 amino acids. Of the read, only the CDR3 DNA is kept; its 45 bases are in frame from base 1. Taken from the germline V gene, the CDR1 and CDR2 loops are SGHTA and FQGNSA. For this chain, trimming is 5 bases at the V end and 4 bases at the J end, and the number of junction bases without a gene match is 3. What the authors observed across the whole study: In both this cohort and an independent cohort of 352 donors, the cumulative frequency of public TCR beta family members distinguished carriers of CMV infection plus the relevant HLA type. The ex vivo response was dominated by HLA-C-restricted CMV-specific TCR beta clonotypes, which also provided the single most frequent clonotype in two of eight donors.

This clonotype was seen repeatedly, ten times or more. The antigen this receptor binds is unknown. No quality values exist for individual bases; no much larger clone is one base distant. Instrument used: Illumina HiSeq 1500. TCRdb's own reprocessing of the public reads used fastp at Q25 and MiXCR and kept productive beta chains. Under each unique CDR3 protein, matching rows form one entry showing the most common genes and DNA. The sample table records 250,000 to 300,000 distinct CDR3 sequences; approximately 8.3% of these occur just once. The ten largest clonotypes hold about 14% of the sample. The chain is assembled from TRBV7-2 and TRBJ1-4; 11 bases in the middle match TRBD1. This receptor was taken from a human donor in good health (CMV status not recorded). Some clones in this sample may be carry-over from other donors' samples. Material: PBMCs. The sequenced DNA: TGTGCCAGCAGCCCGGGACAGGGGGATAATGAAAAACTGTTTTTT. The encoded protein is CASSPGQGDNEKLFF.